Given below is one T cell receptor beta chain in context. This sample is part of a study of OX40 agonist ivuxolimab in advanced cancers. The repertoire was sequenced with immunoSEQ multiplex PCR; TCRdb's copy has only in-frame clones and lacks some. The sample records around 80,000 clones, around 90% being singletons. V lost 4 bases, J lost 10 bases, and 6 bases stayed unmatched. This CDR3 region has 14 residues. Germline values: CDR1 SGHRS, CDR2 YFSETQ. The receptor's source is an adult with an advanced solid tumor such as melanoma, head and neck, liver or kidney cancer. The gene calls are TRBV5-1 and TRBJ1-6; 9 nucleotides agree with TRBD1. The source was CD4+ or CD8+ T cells sorted from blood, collected in a trial of the OX40 agonist ivuxolimab. CDR3 protein: CASSNGTGKSPLHF. The CDR3 bases are TGCGCCAGCAGCAACGGGACAGGGAAATCACCCCTCCACTTT.